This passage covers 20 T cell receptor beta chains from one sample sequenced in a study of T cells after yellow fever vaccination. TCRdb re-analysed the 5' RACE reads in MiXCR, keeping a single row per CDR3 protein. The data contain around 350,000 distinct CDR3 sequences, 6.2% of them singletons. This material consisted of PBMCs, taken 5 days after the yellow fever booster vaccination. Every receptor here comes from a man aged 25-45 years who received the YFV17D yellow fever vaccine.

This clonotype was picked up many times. The CDR3 here is CASSATGTDTQYF. The CDR3, as DNA: TGTGCCAGCAGCGCGACTGGCACAGATACGCAGTATTTT. The chain employs TRBV7-9 and TRBJ2-3, with D unclear. V was cut by 5 bases and J by 1 base, with 7 bases left in between. CDR1 and CDR2 from the germline V gene are SEHNR and FQNEAQ (reference sequence). CDR3 length: 13 amino acids.

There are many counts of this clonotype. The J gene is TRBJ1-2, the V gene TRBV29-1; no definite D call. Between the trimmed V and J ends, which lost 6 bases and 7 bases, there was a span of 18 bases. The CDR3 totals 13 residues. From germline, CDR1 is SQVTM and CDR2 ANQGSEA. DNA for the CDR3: TGCAGCGTCGACTCGGCCCGGGAACGTGGCTACACCTTC. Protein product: CSVDSARERGYTF. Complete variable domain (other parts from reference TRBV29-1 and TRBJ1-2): SAVISQKPSRDICQRGTSLTIQCQVDSQVTMMFWYRQQPGQSLTLIATANQGSEATYESGFVIDKFPISRPNLTFSTLTVSNMSPEDSSIYLCSVDSARERGYTFGSGTRLTVV.

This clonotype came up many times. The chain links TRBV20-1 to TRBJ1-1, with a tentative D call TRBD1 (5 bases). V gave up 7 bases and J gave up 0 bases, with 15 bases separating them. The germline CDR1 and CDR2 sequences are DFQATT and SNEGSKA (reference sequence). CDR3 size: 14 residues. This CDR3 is CSVTFGGVNTEAFF. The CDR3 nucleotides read TGCAGTGTCACGTTCGGGGGGGTGAACACTGAAGCTTTCTTT.

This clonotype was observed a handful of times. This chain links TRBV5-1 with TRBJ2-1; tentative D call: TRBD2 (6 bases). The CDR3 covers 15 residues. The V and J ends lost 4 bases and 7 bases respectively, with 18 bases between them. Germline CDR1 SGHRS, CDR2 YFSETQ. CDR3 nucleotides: TGCGCCAGCAGCCTGGAGGGCAGGGTGAGAAATGAGCAGTTCTTC. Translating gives CASSLEGRVRNEQFF. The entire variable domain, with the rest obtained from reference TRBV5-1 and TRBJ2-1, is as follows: KAGVTQTPRYLIKTRGQQVTLSCSPISGHRSVSWYQQTPGQGLQFLFEYFSETQRNKGNFPGRFSGRQFSNSRSEMNVSTLELGDSALYLCASSLEGRVRNEQFFGPGTRLTVL.

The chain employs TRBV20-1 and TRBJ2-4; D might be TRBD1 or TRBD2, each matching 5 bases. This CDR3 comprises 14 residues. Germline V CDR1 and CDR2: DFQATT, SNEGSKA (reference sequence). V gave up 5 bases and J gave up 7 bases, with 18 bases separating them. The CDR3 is CSAAPPGWGNIQYF. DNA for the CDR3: TGCAGTGCTGCCCCCCCGGGGTGGGGGAACATTCAGTACTTC.

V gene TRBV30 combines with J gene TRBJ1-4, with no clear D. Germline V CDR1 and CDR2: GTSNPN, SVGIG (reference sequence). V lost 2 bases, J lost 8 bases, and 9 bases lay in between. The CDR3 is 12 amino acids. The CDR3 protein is CAWSTVGEKLFF. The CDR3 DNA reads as TGTGCCTGGAGTACTGTGGGGGAAAAACTGTTTTTT.

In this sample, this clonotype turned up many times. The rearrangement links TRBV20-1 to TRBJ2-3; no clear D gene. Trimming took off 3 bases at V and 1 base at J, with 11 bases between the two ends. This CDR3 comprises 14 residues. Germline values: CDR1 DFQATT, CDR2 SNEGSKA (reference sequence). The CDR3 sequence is CSARGFPRTDTQYF. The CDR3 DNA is TGCAGTGCTAGGGGTTTTCCTCGCACAGATACGCAGTATTTT.

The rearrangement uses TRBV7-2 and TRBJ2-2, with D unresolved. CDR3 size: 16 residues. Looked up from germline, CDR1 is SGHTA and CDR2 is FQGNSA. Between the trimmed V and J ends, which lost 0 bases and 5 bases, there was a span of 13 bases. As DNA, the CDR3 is TGTGCCAGCAGCTTAGCAGCTTTCATGGAAACCGGGGAGCTGTTTTTT. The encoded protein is CASSLAAFMETGELFF.

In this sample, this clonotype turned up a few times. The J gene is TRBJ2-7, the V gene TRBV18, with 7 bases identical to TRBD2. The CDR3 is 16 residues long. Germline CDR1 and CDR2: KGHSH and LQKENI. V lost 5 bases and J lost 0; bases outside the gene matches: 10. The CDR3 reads CASSTSGERDSYEQYF. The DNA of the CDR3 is TGTGCCAGCTCAACATCCGGCGAGCGGGACTCCTACGAGCAGTACTTC.

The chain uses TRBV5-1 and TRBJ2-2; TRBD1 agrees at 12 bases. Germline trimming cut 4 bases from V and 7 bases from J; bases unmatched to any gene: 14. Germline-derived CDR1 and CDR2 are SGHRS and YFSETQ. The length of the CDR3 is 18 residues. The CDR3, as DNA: TGCGCCAGCAGCCCGCTGGGTGGTGGGACAGGGGGCATCGGGGAGCTGTTTTTT. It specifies CASSPLGGGTGGIGELFF.

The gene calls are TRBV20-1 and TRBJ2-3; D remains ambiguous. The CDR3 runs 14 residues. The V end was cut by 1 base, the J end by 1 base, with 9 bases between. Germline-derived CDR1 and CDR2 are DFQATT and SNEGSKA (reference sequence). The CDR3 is CSARGPGGTDTQYF. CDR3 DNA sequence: TGCAGTGCTAGAGGCCCAGGCGGCACAGATACGCAGTATTTT.

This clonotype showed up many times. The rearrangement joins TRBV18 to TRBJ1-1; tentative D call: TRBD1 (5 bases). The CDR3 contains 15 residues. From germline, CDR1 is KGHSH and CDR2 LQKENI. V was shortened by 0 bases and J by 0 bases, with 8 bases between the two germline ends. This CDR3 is CASSPPGGLNTEAFF. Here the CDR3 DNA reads TGTGCCAGCTCACCACCGGGGGGATTGAACACTGAAGCTTTCTTT.

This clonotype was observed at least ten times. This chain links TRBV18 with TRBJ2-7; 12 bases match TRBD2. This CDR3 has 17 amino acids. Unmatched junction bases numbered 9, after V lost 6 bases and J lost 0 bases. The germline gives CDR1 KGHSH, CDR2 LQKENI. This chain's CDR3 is CASSFTPGLAGSYEQYF. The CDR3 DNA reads TGTGCCAGCTCTTTTACCCCGGGACTAGCGGGCTCCTACGAGCAGTACTTC.

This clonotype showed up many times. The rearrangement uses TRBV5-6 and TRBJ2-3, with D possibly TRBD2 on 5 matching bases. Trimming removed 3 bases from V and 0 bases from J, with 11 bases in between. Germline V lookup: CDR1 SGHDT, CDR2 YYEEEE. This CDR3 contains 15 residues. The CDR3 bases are TGTGCCAGCAGCTCCTCCGGGGATAGCACAGATACGCAGTATTTT. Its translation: CASSSSGDSTDTQYF.

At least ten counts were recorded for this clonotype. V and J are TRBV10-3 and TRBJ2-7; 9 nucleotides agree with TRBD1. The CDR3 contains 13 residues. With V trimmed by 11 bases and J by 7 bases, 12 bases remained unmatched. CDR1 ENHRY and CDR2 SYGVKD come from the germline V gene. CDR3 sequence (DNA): TGTGCCGCGCGGACAGGGGCCCGTGGGGAGCAGTACTTC. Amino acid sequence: CAARTGARGEQYF.

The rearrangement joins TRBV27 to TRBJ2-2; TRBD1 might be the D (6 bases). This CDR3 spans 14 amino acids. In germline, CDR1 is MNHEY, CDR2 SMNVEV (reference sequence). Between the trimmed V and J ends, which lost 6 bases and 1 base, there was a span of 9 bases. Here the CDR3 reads CASRNRVNTGELFF. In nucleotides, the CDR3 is TGTGCCAGCAGAAACAGGGTGAACACCGGGGAGCTGTTTTTT.

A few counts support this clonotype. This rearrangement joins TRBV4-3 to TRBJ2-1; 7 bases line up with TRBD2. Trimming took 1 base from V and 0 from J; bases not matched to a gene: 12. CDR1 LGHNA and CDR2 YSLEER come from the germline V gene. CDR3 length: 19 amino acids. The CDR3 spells CASSQVASGISSSYNEQFF. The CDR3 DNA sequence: TGCGCCAGCAGCCAAGTAGCTAGCGGAATTTCGAGCTCCTACAATGAGCAGTTCTTC.

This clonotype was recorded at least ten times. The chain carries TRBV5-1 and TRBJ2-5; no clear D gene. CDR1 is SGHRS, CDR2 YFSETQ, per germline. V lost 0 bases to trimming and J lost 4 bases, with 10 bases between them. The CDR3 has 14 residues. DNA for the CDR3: TGCGCCAGCAGCTTGGCCTCCCTCGGAGAGACCCAGTACTTC. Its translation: CASSLASLGETQYF.

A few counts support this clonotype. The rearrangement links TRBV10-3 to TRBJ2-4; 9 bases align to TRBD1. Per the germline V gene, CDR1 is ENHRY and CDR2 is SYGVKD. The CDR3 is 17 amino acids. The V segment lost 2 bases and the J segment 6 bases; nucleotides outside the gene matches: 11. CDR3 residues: CAISETTTGGAGNIQYF. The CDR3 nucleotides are TGTGCCATCAGTGAGACTACTACAGGGGGCGCGGGAAACATTCAGTACTTC.

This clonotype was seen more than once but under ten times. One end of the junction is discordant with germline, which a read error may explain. The CDR3 loop is CASSPTTTGDRETQYF. The CDR3 nucleotides read TGTGCTAGCAGCCCTACCACTACAGGGGACAGAGAGACCCAGTACTTC. The V call is TRBV7-7, the J call TRBJ2-5; TRBD1 agrees at 7 bases. There are 16 residues in the CDR3. CDR1 is SSHAT and CDR2 is FNYEAQ in the germline V gene (reference sequence).